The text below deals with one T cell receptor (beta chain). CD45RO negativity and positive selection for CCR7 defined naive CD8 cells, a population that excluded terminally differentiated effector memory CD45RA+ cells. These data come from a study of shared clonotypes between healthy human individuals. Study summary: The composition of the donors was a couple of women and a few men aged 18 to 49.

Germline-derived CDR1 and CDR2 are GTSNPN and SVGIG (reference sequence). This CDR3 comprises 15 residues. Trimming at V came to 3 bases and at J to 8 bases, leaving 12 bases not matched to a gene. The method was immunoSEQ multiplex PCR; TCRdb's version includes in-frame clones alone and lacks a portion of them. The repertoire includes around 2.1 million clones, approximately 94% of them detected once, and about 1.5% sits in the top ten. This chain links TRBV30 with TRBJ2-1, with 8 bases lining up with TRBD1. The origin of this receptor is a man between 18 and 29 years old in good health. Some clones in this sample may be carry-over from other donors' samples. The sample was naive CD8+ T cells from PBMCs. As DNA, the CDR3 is TGTGCCTGGAGGGACAGGGAGTTGGCCGGCGATGAGCAGTTCTTC. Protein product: CAWRDRELAGDEQFF.